This T cell receptor (beta chain) was sequenced during a study of cytomegalovirus exposure and HLA in healthy donors. Whole-study context: Earlier work reported 100 million or so unique TCR beta sequences from 150 million to 200 million T cells. Overall study results and limits: Indistinguishable V segments such as TRBV6-2 and TRBV6-3 were excluded.

CDR1 is MNHEY and CDR2 is SMNVEV in the germline V gene (reference sequence). This CDR3 is 17 amino acids long. V shed 2 bases and J 8 bases; nucleotides not matched to a gene: 10. This clone appeared once. Its antigen is unidentified. PCR primers comprised 60 Vbeta and 13 Jbeta primers. TCRdb keeps only in-frame clones here, not all; method: immunoSEQ multiplex PCR. The sample consists of about 200,000 clones, roughly 85% of them appearing once. This receptor was identified in a woman aged 30 to 39 in good health and CMV-seropositive. The sequencing sample was made of PBMCs. The chain joins TRBV27 to TRBJ2-1, with TRBD1 matching 12 bases. The CDR3 DNA reads as TGTGCCAGCAGTTTAGGGACAGGGGGCTTTAGGAAGGATGAGCAGTTCTTC. Translated: CASSLGTGGFRKDEQFF.